This entry lists 13 T cell receptor beta chains sequenced from one sample in a study of shared clonotypes between healthy human individuals. TCRdb's copy holds only in-frame clones and misses some; the assay was immunoSEQ multiplex PCR. Seen here are 2 million to 2.5 million clones, around 95% observed once, and the top ten hold over 0.1%. The sample was naive CD4+ T cells sorted from blood. Subset denoted: CD45RA+ positively selected. These receptors all stem from a young man in good health.

The rearrangement links TRBV19 to TRBJ2-2; tentatively, D is TRBD1 (5 bases). Germline CDR1 and CDR2: LNHDA and SQIVND (reference sequence). Deletions cut 6 bases from V and 2 bases from J, with 13 bases between. The length of the CDR3 is 15 residues. CDR3: CASSMTELNTGELFF. The CDR3 bases are TGTGCCAGTAGCATGACAGAATTAAACACCGGGGAGCTGTTTTTT. Full variable domain (outside the CDR3, taken from reference TRBV19 and TRBJ2-2): DGGITQSPKYLFRKEGQNVTLSCEQNLNHDAMYWYRQDPGQGLRLIYYSQIVNDFQKGDIAEGYSVSREKKESFPLTVTSAQKNPTAFYLCASSMTELNTGELFFGEGSRLTVL.

The chain combines TRBV11-3 with TRBJ2-2; 12 nucleotides line up with TRBD2. CDR3 length equals 16 residues. Germline V gene data show CDR1 as SGHNT and CDR2 as YENEEA. The V and J ends lost 5 bases and 5 bases, in that order; junction bases with no gene match: 6. CDR3 residues: CASSLETSGRTGELFF. CDR3 DNA sequence: TGTGCCAGCAGCCTGGAGACTAGCGGGAGAACCGGGGAGCTGTTTTTT.

The CDR3 region is CASKEARGSYNEQFF. The CDR3 DNA sequence: TGTGCCAGTAAAGAGGCGAGGGGGAGCTACAATGAGCAGTTCTTC. The V and J genes are TRBV19 and TRBJ2-1; a possible D gene is TRBD1 (6 bases). V was shortened by 7 bases and J by 3 bases, with 16 bases between the two germline ends. The length of the CDR3 is 15 residues. Germline assignment: CDR1 LNHDA and CDR2 SQIVND (reference sequence). Drawing the rest from reference TRBV19 and TRBJ2-1, the complete variable domain is DGGITQSPKYLFRKEGQNVTLSCEQNLNHDAMYWYRQDPGQGLRLIYYSQIVNDFQKGDIAEGYSVSREKKESFPLTVTSAQKNPTAFYLCASKEARGSYNEQFFGPGTRLTVL.

This rearrangement joins TRBV5-4 to TRBJ2-5; 9 nucleotides align to TRBD1. V gave up 4 bases and J gave up 4 bases; unmatched junction bases: 5. The CDR3 spans 14 residues. Germline V gene sequence: CDR1 SGHNT, CDR2 YYREEE (reference sequence). CDR3 loop: CASSVDRGRETQYF. The CDR3 DNA follows: TGTGCCAGCAGCGTGGACAGGGGAAGAGAGACCCAGTACTTC.

The chain combines TRBV7-2 with TRBJ1-1, with 7 bases fitting TRBD1. The CDR3 loop spans 13 amino acids. After removal of 7 bases from V and 3 bases from J, the junction contained 5 bases not matched to a gene. Germline loops: CDR1 SGHTA, CDR2 FQGNSA. The CDR3 DNA sequence: TGTGCCAGCACCTCACAGGGGTACACTGAAGCTTTCTTT. It yields the protein CASTSQGYTEAFF.

The chain carries TRBV19 and TRBJ1-6; D is ambiguous. This CDR3 has 13 amino acids. Trimming stripped 4 bases from V and 13 bases from J, with 14 bases between. Germline V gene lookup returns CDR1 LNHDA and CDR2 SQIVND (reference sequence). The CDR3 is CASSTIRGSPLHF. DNA for the CDR3: TGTGCCAGTAGTACAATCCGGGGTTCTCCCCTCCACTTT.

V gene TRBV9 combines with J gene TRBJ2-1, with 8 positions matching TRBD2. CDR3 length: 16 amino acids. Germline CDR1 is SGDLS and CDR2 is YYNGEE. V dropped 0 bases and J dropped 6; count of bases not matched to a gene: 8. The CDR3 spells CASSVEGLAGSNEQFF. In nucleotides, the CDR3 is TGTGCCAGCAGCGTAGAAGGGCTAGCGGGCTCCAATGAGCAGTTCTTC.

The V call is TRBV4-1, the J call TRBJ2-5; maybe TRBD2 (5 bases). This CDR3 spans 16 amino acids. V lost 2 bases and J lost 5, with 18 bases in between. Germline assignment: CDR1 MGHRA and CDR2 YSYEKL. The CDR3 region is CASSQLIKVPGETQYF. The CDR3 nucleotides are TGCGCCAGCAGCCAACTAATAAAGGTGCCGGGGGAGACCCAGTACTTC.

CDR3 residues: CAISGGAGSGNEQFF. The CDR3 DNA reads as TGTGCCATCAGTGGTGGGGCGGGGTCGGGGAATGAGCAGTTCTTC. The chain carries TRBV10-3 and TRBJ2-1; D is possibly TRBD2 (6 bases). Per the germline V gene, CDR1 is ENHRY and CDR2 is SYGVKD. The CDR3 consists of 15 residues. V was cut by 4 bases and J by 7 bases, with 17 bases left in between.

The chain uses TRBV9 and TRBJ2-5; D is unresolved. The V and J ends lost 0 bases and 0 bases respectively, with 9 bases between them. CDR1 and CDR2 (germline): SGDLS, YYNGEE. There are 15 residues in the CDR3. CDR3 region: CASSVGTADQETQYF. DNA for the CDR3: TGTGCCAGCAGCGTAGGGACGGCCGACCAAGAGACCCAGTACTTC. The full variable domain, in which reference TRBV9 and TRBJ2-5 provide the parts outside the CDR3, is DSGVTQTPKHLITATGQRVTLRCSPRSGDLSVYWYQQSLDQGLQFLIQYYNGEERAKGNILERFSAQQFPDLHSELNLSSLELGDSALYFCASSVGTADQETQYFGPGTRLLVL.

Only one count was recorded for this clone. The chain employs TRBV5-1 and TRBJ1-1, with 7 bases matching TRBD1. This CDR3 region has 16 residues. The germline gives CDR1 SGHRS, CDR2 YFSETQ. V trimming: 5 bases; J trimming: 0 bases; junction bases outside the gene matches: 10. The CDR3 DNA is TGCGCCAGCAGTATCAATGTACAGGGGATGAACACTGAAGCTTTCTTT. The encoded protein is CASSINVQGMNTEAFF. Drawing the rest from reference TRBV5-1 and TRBJ1-1, the complete variable domain is KAGVTQTPRYLIKTRGQQVTLSCSPISGHRSVSWYQQTPGQGLQFLFEYFSETQRNKGNFPGRFSGRQFSNSRSEMNVSTLELGDSALYLCASSINVQGMNTEAFFGQGTRLTVV.

This clone was found once. V usage is TRBV5-1 and J usage is TRBJ2-5; D possibly uses TRBD1 or TRBD2 (5 bases each). The CDR3 has 16 residues. Germline loops: CDR1 SGHRS, CDR2 YFSETQ. With 6 bases removed from V and 4 bases from J, the gap between germline ends came to 22 bases. As DNA, the CDR3 is TGCGCCAGCAAGGCCCAGAGGTGGGGGTCGGCAGAGACCCAGTACTTC. It is translated as CASKAQRWGSAETQYF.

The J gene is TRBJ2-5, the V gene TRBV18; either TRBD1 or TRBD2 may supply D (5 bases each). V lost 4 bases and J 4 bases, leaving 13 bases between the germline ends. The length of the CDR3 is 14 residues. Germline CDR1 is KGHSH and CDR2 is LQKENI. CDR3 protein: CASSQDKAGETQYF. In nucleotides, the CDR3 is TGTGCCAGCTCACAGGACAAGGCGGGAGAGACCCAGTACTTC.